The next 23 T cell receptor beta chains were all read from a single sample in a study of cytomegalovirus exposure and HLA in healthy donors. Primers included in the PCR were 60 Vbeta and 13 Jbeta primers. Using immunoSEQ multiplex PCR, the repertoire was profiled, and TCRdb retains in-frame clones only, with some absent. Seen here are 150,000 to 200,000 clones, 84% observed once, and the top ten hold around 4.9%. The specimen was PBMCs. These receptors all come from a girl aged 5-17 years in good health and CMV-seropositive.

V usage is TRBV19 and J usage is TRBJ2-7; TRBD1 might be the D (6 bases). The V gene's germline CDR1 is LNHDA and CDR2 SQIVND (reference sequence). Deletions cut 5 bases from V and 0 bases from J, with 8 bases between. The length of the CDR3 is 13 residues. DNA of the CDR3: TGTGCCAGTAGTCGGACAGTCTCCTACGAGCAGTACTTC. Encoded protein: CASSRTVSYEQYF.

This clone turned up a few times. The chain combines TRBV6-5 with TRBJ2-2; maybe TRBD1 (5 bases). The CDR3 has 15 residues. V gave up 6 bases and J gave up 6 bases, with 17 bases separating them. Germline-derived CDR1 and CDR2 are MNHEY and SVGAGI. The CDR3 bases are TGTGCCAGCAGCAATCTCGCAGGGTGGGCCGGGGAGCTGTTTTTT. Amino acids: CASSNLAGWAGELFF.

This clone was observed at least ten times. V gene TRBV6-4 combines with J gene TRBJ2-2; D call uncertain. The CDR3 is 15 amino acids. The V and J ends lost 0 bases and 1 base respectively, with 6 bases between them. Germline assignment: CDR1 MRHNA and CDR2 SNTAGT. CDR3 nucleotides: TGTGCCAGCAGTGACTCTGTAGAGAACACCGGGGAGCTGTTTTTT. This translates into CASSDSVENTGELFF.

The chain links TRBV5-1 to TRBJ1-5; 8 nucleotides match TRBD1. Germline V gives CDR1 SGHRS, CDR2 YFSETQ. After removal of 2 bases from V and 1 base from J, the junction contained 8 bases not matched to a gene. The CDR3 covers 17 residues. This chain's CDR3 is CASSLTLQGASNQPQHF. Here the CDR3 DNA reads TGCGCCAGCAGCTTAACTCTTCAGGGGGCGAGCAATCAGCCCCAGCATTTT.

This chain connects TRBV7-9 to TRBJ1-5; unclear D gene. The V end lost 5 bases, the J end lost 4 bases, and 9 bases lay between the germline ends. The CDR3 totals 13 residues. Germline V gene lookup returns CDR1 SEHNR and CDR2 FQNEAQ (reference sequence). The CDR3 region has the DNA TGTGCCAGCAGCCCTGGGGAGAATCAGCCCCAGCATTTT. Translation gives CASSPGENQPQHF.

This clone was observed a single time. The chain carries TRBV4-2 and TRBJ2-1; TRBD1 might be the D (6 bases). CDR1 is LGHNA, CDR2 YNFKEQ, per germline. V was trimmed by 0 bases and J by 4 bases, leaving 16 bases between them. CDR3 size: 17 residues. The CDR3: CASSQDQPDRLYNEQFF. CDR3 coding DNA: TGTGCCAGCAGCCAAGATCAACCGGACAGACTATACAATGAGCAGTTCTTC.

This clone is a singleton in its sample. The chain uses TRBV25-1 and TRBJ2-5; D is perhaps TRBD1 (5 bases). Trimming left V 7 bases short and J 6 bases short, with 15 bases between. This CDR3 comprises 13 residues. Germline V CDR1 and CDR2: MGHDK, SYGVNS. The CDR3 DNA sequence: TGTGCCAGCACCGCCGGCCAGGGAAAGACCCAGTACTTC. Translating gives CASTAGQGKTQYF.

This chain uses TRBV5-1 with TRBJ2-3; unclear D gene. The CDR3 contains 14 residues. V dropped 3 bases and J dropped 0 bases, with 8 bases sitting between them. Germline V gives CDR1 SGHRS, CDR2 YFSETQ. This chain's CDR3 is CASSWRASTDTQYF. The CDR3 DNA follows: TGCGCCAGCAGCTGGAGAGCAAGCACAGATACGCAGTATTTT.

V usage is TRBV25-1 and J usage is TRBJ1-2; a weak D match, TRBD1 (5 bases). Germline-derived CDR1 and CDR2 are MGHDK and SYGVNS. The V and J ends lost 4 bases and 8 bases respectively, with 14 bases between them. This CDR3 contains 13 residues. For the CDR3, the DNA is TGTGCCAGCAGTGGGGGGGGGTCGGGAGGCTACACCTTC. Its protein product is CASSGGGSGGYTF.

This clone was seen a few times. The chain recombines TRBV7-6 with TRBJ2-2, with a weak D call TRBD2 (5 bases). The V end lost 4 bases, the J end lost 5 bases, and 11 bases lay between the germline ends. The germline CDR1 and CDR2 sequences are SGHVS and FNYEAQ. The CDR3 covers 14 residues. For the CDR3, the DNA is TGTGCCAGCAGCTACCTCGGGGAGACCGGGGAGCTGTTTTTT. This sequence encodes CASSYLGETGELFF.

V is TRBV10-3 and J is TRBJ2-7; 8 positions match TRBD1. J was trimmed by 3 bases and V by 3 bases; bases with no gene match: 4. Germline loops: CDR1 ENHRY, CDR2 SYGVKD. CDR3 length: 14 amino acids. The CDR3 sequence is CAISEAGGIYEQYF. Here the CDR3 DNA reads TGTGCCATCAGTGAAGCAGGGGGCATCTACGAGCAGTACTTC.

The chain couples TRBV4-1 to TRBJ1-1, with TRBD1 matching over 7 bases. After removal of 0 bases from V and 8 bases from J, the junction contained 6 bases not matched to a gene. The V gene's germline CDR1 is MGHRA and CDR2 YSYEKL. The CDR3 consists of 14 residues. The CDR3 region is CASSQDSHRGEAFF. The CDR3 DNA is TGCGCCAGCAGCCAAGATAGCCACAGGGGCGAAGCTTTCTTT.

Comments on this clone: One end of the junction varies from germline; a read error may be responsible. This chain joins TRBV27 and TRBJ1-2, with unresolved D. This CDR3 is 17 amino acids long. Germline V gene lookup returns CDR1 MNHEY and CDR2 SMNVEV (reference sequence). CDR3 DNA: TGTGCCAGCAGTTCGCTGATGTTAAAGGTAGCTTACTATGACTACACCTTC. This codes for CASSSLMLKVAYYDYTF.

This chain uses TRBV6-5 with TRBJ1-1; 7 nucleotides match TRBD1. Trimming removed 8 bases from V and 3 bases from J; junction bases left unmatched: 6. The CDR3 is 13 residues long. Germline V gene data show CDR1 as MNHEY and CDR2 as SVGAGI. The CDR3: CASRGGWYTEAFF. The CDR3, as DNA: TGTGCCAGCCGAGGGGGCTGGTACACTGAAGCTTTCTTT.

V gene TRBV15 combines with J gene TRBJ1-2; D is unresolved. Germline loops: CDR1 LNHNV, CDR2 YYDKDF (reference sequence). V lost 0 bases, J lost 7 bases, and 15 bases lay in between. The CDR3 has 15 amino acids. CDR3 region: CATSRDRGKEGGYTF. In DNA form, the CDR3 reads TGTGCCACCAGCAGAGATCGCGGGAAGGAGGGTGGCTACACCTTC.

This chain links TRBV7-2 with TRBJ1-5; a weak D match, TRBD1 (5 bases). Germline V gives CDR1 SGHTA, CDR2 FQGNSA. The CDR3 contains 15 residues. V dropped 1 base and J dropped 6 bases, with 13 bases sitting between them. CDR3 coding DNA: TGTGCCAGCAGCTTAGAGGGGAGGTCTATTCAGCCCCAGCATTTT. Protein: CASSLEGRSIQPQHF.

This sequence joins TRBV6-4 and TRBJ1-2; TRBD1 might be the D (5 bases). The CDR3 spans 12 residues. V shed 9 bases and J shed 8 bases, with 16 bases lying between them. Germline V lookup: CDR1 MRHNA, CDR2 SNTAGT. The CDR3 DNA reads TGTGCCAGGGGGACTGCGTATGCCGGCTACACCTTC. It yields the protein CARGTAYAGYTF.

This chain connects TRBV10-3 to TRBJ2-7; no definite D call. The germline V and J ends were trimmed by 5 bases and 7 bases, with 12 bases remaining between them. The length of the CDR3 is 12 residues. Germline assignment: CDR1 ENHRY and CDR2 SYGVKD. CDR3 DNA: TGTGCCATCAGTTCCCCCTCCTTGGAGCAGTACTTC. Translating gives CAISSPSLEQYF.

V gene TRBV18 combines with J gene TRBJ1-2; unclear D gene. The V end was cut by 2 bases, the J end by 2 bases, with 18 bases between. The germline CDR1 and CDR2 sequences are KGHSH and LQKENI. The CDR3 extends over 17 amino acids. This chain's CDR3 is CASSPSGSPGDNYGYTF. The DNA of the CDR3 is TGTGCCAGCTCACCATCCGGGAGTCCGGGTGACAACTATGGCTACACCTTC.

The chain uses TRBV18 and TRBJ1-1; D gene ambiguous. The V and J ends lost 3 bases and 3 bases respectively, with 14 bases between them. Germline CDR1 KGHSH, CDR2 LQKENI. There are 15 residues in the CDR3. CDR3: CASSPKATPDTEAFF. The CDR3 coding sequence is TGTGCCAGCTCACCGAAAGCCACCCCGGACACTGAAGCTTTCTTT.

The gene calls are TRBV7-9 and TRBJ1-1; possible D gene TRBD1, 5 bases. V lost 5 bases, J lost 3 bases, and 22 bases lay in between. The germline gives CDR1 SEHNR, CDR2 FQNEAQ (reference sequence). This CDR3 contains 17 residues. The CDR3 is CASSPPGVRVWDTEAFF. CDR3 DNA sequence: TGTGCCAGCAGCCCCCCGGGAGTCAGGGTTTGGGACACTGAAGCTTTCTTT.

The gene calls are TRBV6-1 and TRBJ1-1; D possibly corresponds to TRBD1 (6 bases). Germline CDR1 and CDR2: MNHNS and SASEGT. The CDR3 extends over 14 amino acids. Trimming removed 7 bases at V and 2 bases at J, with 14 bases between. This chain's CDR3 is CASIQGSINTEAFF. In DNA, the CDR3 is TGTGCCAGCATACAGGGCAGTATAAACACTGAAGCTTTCTTT.

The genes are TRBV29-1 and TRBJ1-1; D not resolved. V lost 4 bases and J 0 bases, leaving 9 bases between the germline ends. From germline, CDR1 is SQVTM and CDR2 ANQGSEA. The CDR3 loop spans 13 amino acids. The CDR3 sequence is CSVVGRLNTEAFF. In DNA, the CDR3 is TGCAGCGTTGTAGGGAGGCTGAACACTGAAGCTTTCTTT. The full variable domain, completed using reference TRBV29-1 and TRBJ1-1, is SAVISQKPSRDICQRGTSLTIQCQVDSQVTMMFWYRQQPGQSLTLIATANQGSEATYESGFVIDKFPISRPNLTFSTLTVSNMSPEDSSIYLCSVVGRLNTEAFFGQGTRLTVV.